These 24 T cell receptor beta chains came from one sample sequenced in a study of cytomegalovirus exposure and HLA in healthy donors. Both 60 Vbeta primers and 13 Jbeta primers went into the PCR. Repertoires were generated with immunoSEQ multiplex PCR, while TCRdb's copy carries only in-frame clones and drops some. The top ten hold roughly 8% of the sample, which has about 110,000 clones, over 60% seen once. The sequencing input was PBMCs. The receptors here all came from a man between 18 and 29 years old in good health and CMV-seropositive.

The chain links TRBV5-1 to TRBJ2-1; no definite D call. Germline V gene sequence: CDR1 SGHRS, CDR2 YFSETQ. There are 13 residues in the CDR3. With 0 bases removed from V and 9 bases from J, the gap between germline ends came to 10 bases. This CDR3 reads CASSLASGLEQFF. The CDR3 DNA reads as TGCGCCAGCAGCTTGGCCTCGGGTCTTGAGCAGTTCTTC. Combining the CDR3 with reference TRBV5-1 and TRBJ2-1 gives the whole variable domain KAGVTQTPRYLIKTRGQQVTLSCSPISGHRSVSWYQQTPGQGLQFLFEYFSETQRNKGNFPGRFSGRQFSNSRSEMNVSTLELGDSALYLCASSLASGLEQFFGPGTRLTVL.

On this clone itself: The same CDR3 can be traced to other DNA sequences in this sample. This chain connects TRBV5-6 to TRBJ2-7, with 8 bases fitting TRBD1. From germline, CDR1 is SGHDT and CDR2 YYEEEE. V was pared by 5 bases and J by 1 base, with 8 bases of the junction left unmatched. The CDR3 sequence is 15 residues long. The CDR3 DNA reads TGTGCCAGCAGTCCCGGGACAGGATTGTCCTACGAGCAGTACGTC. Its protein is CASSPGTGLSYEQYV.

The chain uses TRBV5-4 and TRBJ2-7; 11 bases are shared with TRBD1. CDR1 is SGHNT, CDR2 YYREEE, per germline (reference sequence). V trimming: 4 bases; J trimming: 5 bases; junction bases outside the gene matches: 8. The CDR3 loop spans 15 amino acids. The CDR3 loop reads CASSRTGTGGHEQYF. Written as DNA, the CDR3 is TGTGCCAGCAGCCGAACCGGGACAGGGGGTCACGAGCAGTACTTC.

The chain combines TRBV2 with TRBJ1-3, with a tentative D call TRBD1 (5 bases). V lost 2 bases to trimming and J lost 0 bases, with 8 bases between them. This CDR3 contains 15 residues. The germline V gene encodes CDR1 SNHLY and CDR2 FYNNEI. CDR3: CASSETGFSGNTIYF. CDR3 in DNA: TGTGCCAGCAGTGAAACAGGTTTCTCTGGAAACACCATATATTTT.

The chain combines TRBV11-3 with TRBJ2-2; D is perhaps TRBD2 (5 bases). V lost 7 bases and J lost 3, with 12 bases in between. Per germline, CDR1 SGHNT and CDR2 YENEEA. The CDR3 loop spans 14 amino acids. CDR3 protein: CASTLAPYTGELFF. CDR3 nucleotides: TGTGCCAGCACCCTAGCCCCTTACACCGGGGAGCTGTTTTTT. Filled out from reference TRBV11-3 and TRBJ2-2, the complete variable domain reads EAGVVQSPRYKIIEKKQPVAFWCNPISGHNTLYWYLQNLGQGPELLIRYENEEAVDDSQLPKDRFSAERLKGVDSTLKIQPAELGDSAVYLCASTLAPYTGELFFGEGSRLTVL.

This sequence joins TRBV15 and TRBJ1-3; TRBD1 aligns across 8 bases. Germline trimming cut 3 bases from V and 8 bases from J; bases unmatched to any gene: 6. Germline loops: CDR1 LNHNV, CDR2 YYDKDF (reference sequence). CDR3 size: 14 residues. The CDR3 sequence is CATSRIQGADTIYF. The CDR3 DNA sequence: TGTGCCACCAGCAGGATCCAGGGGGCTGACACCATATATTTT.

Written as DNA, the CDR3 is TGTGCCAGCAGACAGGGAAGCTCTGGAAACACCATATATTTT. Its translation: CASRQGSSGNTIYF. The rearrangement joins TRBV9 to TRBJ1-3, with a possible D match to TRBD1 (6 bases). The germline V gene has CDR1 SGDLS and CDR2 YYNGEE. The CDR3 spans 14 residues. Between the trimmed V and J ends, which lost 5 bases and 0 bases, there was a span of 9 bases.

The chain joins TRBV19 to TRBJ2-5; 7 nucleotides agree with TRBD2. V was pared by 0 bases and J by 5 bases, with 9 bases of the junction left unmatched. Germline CDR1 and CDR2: LNHDA and SQIVND (reference sequence). This CDR3 has 16 amino acids. CDR3 bases: TGTGCCAGTAGTATAGATCCTAGCGGAGGGTGGGAGACCCAGTACTTC. It yields the protein CASSIDPSGGWETQYF.

The genes are TRBV5-6 and TRBJ2-2; a weak D match, TRBD1 (5 bases). The CDR3 sequence is 14 residues long. V was cut by 3 bases and J by 1 base, with 7 bases left in between. CDR1 SGHDT and CDR2 YYEEEE come from the germline V gene. The CDR3 is CASSSTVNTGELFF. Written as DNA, the CDR3 is TGTGCCAGCAGCTCGACAGTGAACACCGGGGAGCTGTTTTTT.

This chain connects TRBV7-9 to TRBJ2-7, with TRBD1 identical over 11 bases. The J segment lost 7 bases and the V segment lost 5 bases, leaving 7 bases of the junction unmatched. The CDR3 has 14 residues. Germline V gives CDR1 SEHNR, CDR2 FQNEAQ (reference sequence). The CDR3 DNA sequence: TGTGCCAGCAGCCTGGGACAGGGGGTGGGGGAGCAGTACGTC. Its protein product is CASSLGQGVGEQYV.

The sample holds a few counts of this clone. J is TRBJ2-7 and V is TRBV15, with 9 bases aligning to TRBD1. The CDR3 has 13 residues. The ends lost 6 bases at V and 5 bases at J; junction bases unmatched: 5. Per germline, CDR1 LNHNV and CDR2 YYDKDF (reference sequence). The CDR3 sequence is CATSNTGGNEQYV. CDR3 nucleotides: TGTGCCACCAGTAACACAGGGGGCAACGAGCAGTACGTC.

This clone appeared a few times. The chain uses TRBV12-2 and TRBJ2-7; the table gives TRBD2 as D, unverified against the DNA. TRBV12-2 is tagged as a pseudogene. The CDR3 contains 20 residues. CDR3 in DNA: TGTGCAAGTCGCTTAGCTGGCGGGGGCCGATTGTTTTTCTGTTCGCGTGGGCAGTACGTC. Translating it yields CASRLAGGGRLFFCSRGQYV.

The rearrangement uses TRBV10-3 and TRBJ1-1; the D gene is possibly TRBD1 (5 bases). The germline V and J ends were trimmed by 10 bases and 4 bases, with 16 bases remaining between them. Germline assignment: CDR1 ENHRY and CDR2 SYGVKD. This CDR3 comprises 13 residues. In nucleotides, the CDR3 is TGTGCCACGCAGGGTGTACTGACCACTGAAGCTTTCTTT. It yields the protein CATQGVLTTEAFF.

This chain links TRBV7-2 with TRBJ2-7, with 9 bases aligning to TRBD2. The junction had 10 bases not matched to a gene; V was cut back by 1 base and J by 6 bases. The germline gives CDR1 SGHTA, CDR2 FQGNSA. The length of the CDR3 is 16 residues. The CDR3 DNA sequence: TGTGCCAGCAGCTTAGGAGGGAGCGGGGGGCAGGCCGAGCAGTACGTC. Amino acid sequence: CASSLGGSGGQAEQYV.

This clone was observed once. The J gene is TRBJ2-4, the V gene TRBV18, with D maybe TRBD1 (6 bases). Per germline, CDR1 KGHSH and CDR2 LQKENI. Trimming left V 1 base short and J 9 bases short, with 19 bases between. This CDR3 contains 16 residues. The CDR3 DNA reads as TGTGCCAGCTCACCACAGGGGGTCCTTTCGCGTGGCATTCAGTACTTC. Protein: CASSPQGVLSRGIQYF.

V and J are TRBV27 and TRBJ2-2; no firm D call. V shed 4 bases and J shed 5 bases, with 11 bases lying between them. This CDR3 has 14 amino acids. Per germline, CDR1 MNHEY and CDR2 SMNVEV (reference sequence). The DNA of the CDR3 is TGTGCCAGCAGTTCGCAACAGATTACCGGGGAGCTGTTTTTT. Amino acids: CASSSQQITGELFF.

CDR3 protein: CASSQLGVGRGALSGANVLTF. CDR3 coding DNA: TGCGCCAGCAGCCAATTGGGCGTCGGGCGGGGGGCCCTCTCTGGGGCCAACGTCCTGACTTTC. The chain carries TRBV4-1 and TRBJ2-6, with 8 bases aligning to TRBD2. Germline CDR1 reads MGHRA; CDR2 reads YSYEKL. After removal of 2 bases from V and 0 bases from J, the junction contained 15 bases not matched to a gene. CDR3 length equals 21 residues.

This clone was observed a few times. The chain carries TRBV28 and TRBJ2-5; 7 nucleotides line up with TRBD2. Germline V gives CDR1 MDHEN, CDR2 SYDVKM. The length of the CDR3 is 15 residues. J was trimmed by 3 bases and V by 7 bases; bases with no gene match: 11. CDR3 sequence: CASIAAAGIEETQYF. The CDR3 region has the DNA TGTGCCAGCATCGCCGCAGCGGGGATAGAAGAGACCCAGTACTTC.

The chain links TRBV29-1 to TRBJ1-5; D possibly corresponds to TRBD1 (6 bases). Germline V gene sequence: CDR1 SQVTM, CDR2 ANQGSEA. The CDR3 has 12 residues. CDR3 protein: CSYRDGNQPQHF. CDR3 DNA: TGCAGTTACAGGGACGGCAATCAGCCCCAGCATTTT.

The CDR3 spells CASSAVTGDQGTQYF. DNA of the CDR3: TGTGCCAGCAGCGCCGTCACAGGGGACCAGGGGACCCAGTACTTC. V is TRBV9 and J is TRBJ2-5; 7 bases match TRBD1. The germline gives CDR1 SGDLS, CDR2 YYNGEE. Unmatched junction bases numbered 12, after V lost 3 bases and J lost 7 bases. The CDR3 length is 15 residues.

This sequence joins TRBV29-1 and TRBJ2-2; D is perhaps TRBD1 (6 bases). The CDR3 spans 14 residues. The germline CDR1 and CDR2 sequences are SQVTM and ANQGSEA. V shed 7 bases and J shed 0 bases, with 12 bases lying between them. DNA for the CDR3: TGCAGCGGACTGACAGGATCGAACACCGGGGAGCTGTTTTTT. Translated: CSGLTGSNTGELFF.

The chain uses TRBV7-9 and TRBJ1-1; TRBD1 might be the D (5 bases). Germline values: CDR1 SEHNR, CDR2 FQNEAQ (reference sequence). The V end lost 3 bases, the J end lost 0 bases, and 8 bases lay between the germline ends. This CDR3 is built from 14 residues. The CDR3 loop is CASSFRVVNTEAFF. The CDR3, as DNA: TGTGCCAGCAGCTTCAGGGTGGTGAACACTGAAGCTTTCTTT.

The chain recombines TRBV11-3 with TRBJ1-2, with a tentative D call TRBD1 (6 bases). Germline lookup yields CDR1 SGHNT and CDR2 YENEEA. With 4 bases removed from V and 8 bases from J, the gap between germline ends came to 17 bases. The CDR3 is made up of 14 amino acids. The CDR3 DNA reads TGTGCCAGCAGCTACGCCACAGGGTCGGTAGGCTACACCTTC. It codes for CASSYATGSVGYTF.

The V and J genes are TRBV10-1 and TRBJ2-3; a possible D gene is TRBD2 (5 bases). Trimming cost V 9 bases and J 5 bases, with 15 bases left between them. In germline, CDR1 is WNHNN, CDR2 SYGVQD (reference sequence). CDR3 length: 13 residues. The CDR3 DNA follows: TGCGCCAGTGGCCTTTCGAGCGGAGATACGCAGTATTTT. It specifies CASGLSSGDTQYF.